This paragraph covers one T cell receptor beta chain sequence. No antigen is known for it. The sample originates from a study of cytomegalovirus exposure and HLA in healthy donors. Study-level results: Later analysis associated a missense DCLRE1C variant with TCR beta V- and J-gene trimming. Published work reported that the classifier diagnosed cytomegalovirus status with high specificity and sensitivity. Later, an analysis showed that TCR beta chains associated with HLA were more clonally expanded than others that were equally common.

Donors were nominally healthy when sampled, though unrecorded immune exposures were likely. In the PCR, 60 Vbeta and 13 Jbeta primers were used. Libraries were prepared by immunoSEQ multiplex PCR; TCRdb keeps only in-frame clonotypes and omits some of them. The sample consists of about 150,000 clones, more than 60% of them appearing once. Trimming left V 0 bases short and J 1 base short, with 6 bases between. Germline-derived CDR1 and CDR2 are MNHNY and SVGAGI (reference sequence). The CDR3 totals 15 residues. Material: PBMCs. The chain has TRBV6-6 and TRBJ2-2; D gene ambiguous. The sequence was collected from a woman aged 25 to 39 in good health and CMV-seronegative. CDR3 region: CASSYSFGNTGELFF. For the CDR3, the DNA is TGTGCCAGCAGTTACTCTTTCGGGAACACCGGGGAGCTGTTTTTT.